This section outlines one T cell receptor (beta chain) sequence together with its context. Antigen specificity is unknown. Patients had newly diagnosed, untreated stage II-IVA oral cavity squamous cell carcinoma. Blood cells were analyzed directly, without culture or expansion. Method: immunoSEQ multiplex PCR; TCRdb's copy keeps in-frame clones and lacks some. Of over 5,500 clones listed, less than 85% were seen once; the top ten hold about 3.4%. This CDR3 spans 16 amino acids. Trimming pared 2 bases from V and 0 bases from J, leaving 13 bases between. Germline assignment: CDR1 MNHNY and CDR2 SVGAGI (reference sequence). These data originate in a study of neoadjuvant anti-PD-1 for oral cavity cancer. Notes on the study in general: Treg/Th17 ratio rose with pretreatment blood and fell with post-treatment tumor TCRbeta clonality.

This TCR was sampled from a person aged 35 to 85 with oral cavity squamous cell carcinoma. V and J are TRBV6-6 and TRBJ1-1; D gene ambiguous. The sample in question was PBMCs, obtained before nivolumab (anti-PD-1) treatment. CDR3 sequence (DNA): TGTGCCAGCAGTTACGCCCAGAGGAGTATGAACACTGAAGCTTTCTTT. Protein: CASSYAQRSMNTEAFF.